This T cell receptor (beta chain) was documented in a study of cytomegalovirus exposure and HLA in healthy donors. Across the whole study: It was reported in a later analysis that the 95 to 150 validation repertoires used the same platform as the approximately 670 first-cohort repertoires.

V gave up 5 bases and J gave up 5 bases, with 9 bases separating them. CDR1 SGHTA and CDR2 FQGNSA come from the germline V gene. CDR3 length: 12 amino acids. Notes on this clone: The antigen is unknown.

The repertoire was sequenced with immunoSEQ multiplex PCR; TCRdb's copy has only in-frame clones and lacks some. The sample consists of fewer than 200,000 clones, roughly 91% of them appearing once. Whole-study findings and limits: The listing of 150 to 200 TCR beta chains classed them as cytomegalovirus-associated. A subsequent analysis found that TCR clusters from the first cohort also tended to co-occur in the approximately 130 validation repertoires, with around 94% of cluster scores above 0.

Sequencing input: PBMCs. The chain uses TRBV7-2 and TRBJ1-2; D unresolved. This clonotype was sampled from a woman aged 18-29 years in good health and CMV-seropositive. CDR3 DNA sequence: TGTGCCAGCAGCCACAGTTATTATGGCTACACCTTC. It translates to CASSHSYYGYTF.